This is a list of T cell receptor beta chains from one sample in a study of identical twins. One entry per CDR3 protein results from TCRdb running MiXCR on the 5' RACE reads. Of some 500,000 distinct CDR3 sequences listed, roughly a fifth were seen once; the top ten hold about 0.91%. These data also featured in a second study, about T cells expressing NK-cell markers.

Material for sequencing was CD4+ T cells sorted from blood. These receptors all stem from a woman under 30 in good health. Each CDR3 is given with its conserved first and last residue. Each record gives: CDR3 protein, CDR3 DNA, D gene, J gene, V gene, clone size. D genes are given only for firm matches. Size is stated for part of the rows, as once, few or many counts, or as a class when the clone is expanded.

CDR3aa: CASSLVDSLKNTEAFF
CDR3nt: TGTGCCAGCAGCTTGGTGGACTCGTTGAAGAACACTGAAGCTTTCTTT
d_gene: -
j_gene: TRBJ1-1
v_gene: TRBV5-5
abundance: -

CDR3aa: CASSLSPGSGIHNEQFF
CDR3nt: TGCGCCAGCAGCTTGTCCCCGGGTAGCGGGATCCACAATGAGCAGTTCTTC
d_gene: TRBD2
j_gene: TRBJ2-1
v_gene: TRBV5-1
abundance: few

CDR3aa: CASSFRARGNEQFF
CDR3nt: TGTGCCAGCAGTTTTAGGGCCAGAGGAAATGAGCAGTTCTTC
d_gene: -
j_gene: TRBJ2-1
v_gene: TRBV12-3/TRBV12-4
abundance: -

CDR3aa: CASSLGLYATDTQYF
CDR3nt: TGTGCCAGCAGCCTCGGACTCTACGCCACAGATACGCAGTATTTT
d_gene: -
j_gene: TRBJ2-3
v_gene: TRBV3-1
abundance: few

CDR3aa: CASSLGIGAFF
CDR3nt: TGTGCCAGCAGCTTAGGGATCGGGGCTTTCTTT
d_gene: -
j_gene: TRBJ1-1
v_gene: TRBV7-9
abundance: -

CDR3aa: CASSPQLAGDPDTQYF
CDR3nt: TGTGCCAGCAGCCCCCAACTAGCGGGGGACCCGGATACGCAGTATTTT
d_gene: TRBD2
j_gene: TRBJ2-3
v_gene: TRBV3-1
abundance: -

CDR3aa: CASSPKSTDTQYF
CDR3nt: TGTGCCAGCTCACCGAAAAGCACAGATACGCAGTATTTT
d_gene: -
j_gene: TRBJ2-3
v_gene: TRBV18
abundance: -

CDR3aa: CSAEQGAGTDTQYF
CDR3nt: TGCAGCGCTGAACAGGGGGCCGGAACAGATACGCAGTATTTT
d_gene: TRBD1
j_gene: TRBJ2-3
v_gene: TRBV29-1
abundance: few

CDR3aa: CASSRQGAEAFF
CDR3nt: TGTGCCAGCAGTAGACAGGGCGCTGAAGCTTTCTTT
d_gene: TRBD1
j_gene: TRBJ1-1
v_gene: TRBV6-5
abundance: few

CDR3aa: CASSQELESETQYF
CDR3nt: TGCGCCAGCAGCCAAGAGCTGGAGTCGGAGACCCAGTACTTC
d_gene: -
j_gene: TRBJ2-5
v_gene: TRBV4-3
abundance: few

CDR3aa: CASSLSGTGVQPQHF
CDR3nt: TGTGCCAGCAGCCTATCCGGGACAGGGGTTCAGCCCCAGCATTTT
d_gene: TRBD1
j_gene: TRBJ1-5
v_gene: TRBV7-6
abundance: -

CDR3aa: CASWGDSATGELFF
CDR3nt: TGTGCCAGCTGGGGGGACTCGGCTACCGGGGAGCTGTTTTTT
d_gene: -
j_gene: TRBJ2-2
v_gene: TRBV2
abundance: few

CDR3aa: CASRFWTENTEAFF
CDR3nt: TGTGCCAGCAGATTTTGGACGGAGAACACTGAAGCTTTCTTT
d_gene: -
j_gene: TRBJ1-1
v_gene: TRBV6-1
abundance: -

CDR3aa: CSVASLPYRRQYF
CDR3nt: TGCAGCGTTGCGTCTCTCCCCTATAGGAGGCAGTACTTC
d_gene: -
j_gene: TRBJ2-7
v_gene: TRBV29-1
abundance: -

CDR3aa: CAIRGQGGLAGANTGELFF
CDR3nt: TGTGCCATCAGGGGGCAGGGCGGACTAGCAGGGGCGAACACCGGGGAGCTGTTTTTT
d_gene: TRBD2
j_gene: TRBJ2-2
v_gene: TRBV10-3
abundance: -

CDR3aa: CASSFPWTGGGYGYTF
CDR3nt: TGTGCCAGCAGTTTCCCTTGGACAGGGGGCGGTTATGGCTACACCTTC
d_gene: TRBD1
j_gene: TRBJ1-2
v_gene: TRBV12-3/TRBV12-4
abundance: -

CDR3aa: CASSTFSGANVLTF
CDR3nt: TGTGCCAGCAGCACGTTCTCTGGGGCCAACGTCCTGACTTTC
d_gene: -
j_gene: TRBJ2-6
v_gene: TRBV12-3/TRBV12-4
abundance: -

CDR3aa: CASSSFRGLKNTEAFF
CDR3nt: TGTGCCAGCAGTTCCTTCCGCGGGTTGAAGAACACTGAAGCTTTCTTT
d_gene: -
j_gene: TRBJ1-1
v_gene: TRBV6-2/TRBV6-3
abundance: -

CDR3aa: CSAAGGLSYGYTF
CDR3nt: TGCAGTGCCGCAGGGGGTCTTTCCTATGGCTACACCTTC
d_gene: TRBD1
j_gene: TRBJ1-2
v_gene: TRBV20-1
abundance: -

CDR3aa: CASSLEGAGGTEAFF
CDR3nt: TGTGCCAGCAGCTTAGAGGGAGCAGGGGGCACTGAAGCTTTCTTT
d_gene: TRBD1
j_gene: TRBJ1-1
v_gene: TRBV7-8
abundance: few

CDR3aa: CSGKAESLTDTQYF
CDR3nt: TGCAGTGGGAAGGCAGAATCCCTCACAGATACGCAGTATTTT
d_gene: -
j_gene: TRBJ2-3
v_gene: TRBV20-1
abundance: -

CDR3aa: CASSLRVQAFF
CDR3nt: TGTGCCAGCAGCTTACGTGTGCAAGCTTTCTTT
d_gene: -
j_gene: TRBJ1-1
v_gene: TRBV11-3
abundance: few

CDR3aa: CSAQRGALGNEQFF
CDR3nt: TGCAGTGCTCAGCGGGGGGCCCTGGGCAATGAGCAGTTCTTC
d_gene: TRBD2
j_gene: TRBJ2-1
v_gene: TRBV20-1
abundance: -

CDR3aa: CASSSDLNQPQHF
CDR3nt: TGTGCCAGCAGCTCGGATCTGAATCAGCCCCAGCATTTT
d_gene: -
j_gene: TRBJ1-5
v_gene: TRBV2
abundance: -

CDR3aa: CSARRGAGGFDSPLHF
CDR3nt: TGCAGTGCTAGGAGGGGGGCAGGGGGATTCGATTCACCCCTCCACTTT
d_gene: TRBD1
j_gene: TRBJ1-6
v_gene: TRBV20-1
abundance: -

CDR3aa: CASIRTGAETEAFF
CDR3nt: TGTGCCAGCATCCGGACAGGGGCAGAAACTGAAGCTTTCTTT
d_gene: TRBD1
j_gene: TRBJ1-1
v_gene: TRBV7-9
abundance: -

CDR3aa: CASSPSPGQGIAKNIQYF
CDR3nt: TGCGCCAGCAGCCCCTCACCGGGACAGGGAATAGCCAAAAACATTCAGTACTTC
d_gene: TRBD1
j_gene: TRBJ2-4
v_gene: TRBV5-1
abundance: few

CDR3aa: CASSGTGRSTEAFF
CDR3nt: TGTGCCAGCAGCGGAACAGGGAGGTCAACTGAAGCTTTCTTT
d_gene: -
j_gene: TRBJ1-1
v_gene: TRBV7-6
abundance: few

CDR3aa: CSGSGIQETQYF
CDR3nt: TGCAGCGGGAGCGGGATACAAGAGACCCAGTACTTC
d_gene: TRBD2
j_gene: TRBJ2-5
v_gene: TRBV29-1
abundance: -

CDR3aa: CASSAGRGQPQHF
CDR3nt: TGTGCCAGCAGTGCCGGCAGAGGTCAGCCCCAGCATTTT
d_gene: -
j_gene: TRBJ1-5
v_gene: TRBV6-1
abundance: few

CDR3aa: CASRLAGGGETQYF
CDR3nt: TGTGCCAGCAGACTAGCGGGAGGAGGGGAGACCCAGTACTTC
d_gene: TRBD2
j_gene: TRBJ2-5
v_gene: TRBV6-1
abundance: few

CDR3aa: CSARGVEGATNEKLFF
CDR3nt: TGCAGTGCTAGAGGGGTCGAGGGAGCAACTAATGAAAAACTGTTTTTT
d_gene: -
j_gene: TRBJ1-4
v_gene: TRBV20-1
abundance: -

CDR3aa: CASDGIYGYTF
CDR3nt: TGTGCTAGTGACGGCATCTATGGCTACACCTTC
d_gene: -
j_gene: TRBJ1-2
v_gene: TRBV6-6
abundance: -

CDR3aa: CSASGVGVQPQHF
CDR3nt: TGCAGTGCTAGTGGGGTCGGGGTTCAGCCCCAGCATTTT
d_gene: -
j_gene: TRBJ1-5
v_gene: TRBV20-1
abundance: few

CDR3aa: CSARESWEQFF
CDR3nt: TGCAGTGCTAGAGAAAGCTGGGAGCAGTTCTTC
d_gene: -
j_gene: TRBJ2-1
v_gene: TRBV20-1
abundance: few

CDR3aa: CASSQEIAGGSETQYF
CDR3nt: TGCGCCAGCAGCCAAGAAATAGCGGGAGGTAGCGAGACCCAGTACTTC
d_gene: TRBD2
j_gene: TRBJ2-5
v_gene: TRBV4-3
abundance: -

CDR3aa: CASSLALKETQYF
CDR3nt: TGTGCCAGCAGCTTAGCGTTGAAAGAGACCCAGTACTTC
d_gene: -
j_gene: TRBJ2-5
v_gene: TRBV7-9
abundance: -

CDR3aa: CASSLMGLSDSPLHF
CDR3nt: TGCGCCAGCAGCCTCATGGGACTCTCGGATTCACCCCTCCACTTT
d_gene: -
j_gene: TRBJ1-6
v_gene: TRBV5-1
abundance: few

CDR3aa: CAISDWVAGGPGTQYF
CDR3nt: TGTGCCATCAGTGATTGGGTAGCGGGAGGGCCAGGTACGCAGTATTTT
d_gene: TRBD2
j_gene: TRBJ2-3
v_gene: TRBV10-3
abundance: few

CDR3aa: CASSPHGGSYNEQFF
CDR3nt: TGTGCCAGCAGCCCCCATGGGGGCTCCTACAATGAGCAGTTCTTC
d_gene: -
j_gene: TRBJ2-1
v_gene: TRBV11-2
abundance: -

CDR3aa: CASSAGTATTDTQYF
CDR3nt: TGCGCCAGCAGCGCTGGGACAGCTACCACAGATACGCAGTATTTT
d_gene: TRBD1
j_gene: TRBJ2-3
v_gene: TRBV5-1
abundance: many

CDR3aa: CSARDWGVSTDTQYF
CDR3nt: TGCAGTGCTAGGGACTGGGGGGTTAGCACAGATACGCAGTATTTT
d_gene: -
j_gene: TRBJ2-3
v_gene: TRBV20-1
abundance: few